Below, 22 T cell receptor beta chains from the same sample are listed, as sequenced in a study of beta chain features in type 1 diabetes. cDNA synthesis used the whole RNA isolate, giving expressed TCRB sequences. Data came from immunoSEQ multiplex PCR; TCRdb stores just in-frame clones and leaves some out. Of approximately 170,000 clones listed, 7.5% to 10% are singletons. The sequenced sample consisted of central memory CD4+ T cells from blood. The receptor set was obtained from a woman aged 18-29 years in good health.

The chain is built from TRBV29-1 and TRBJ2-7; 8 bases are a match to TRBD1. With V trimmed by 6 bases and J by 3 bases, 7 bases remained unmatched. The CDR3 is 13 residues long. Germline CDR1 reads SQVTM; CDR2 reads ANQGSEA. CDR3 protein: CSVGQGPGYEQYF. The CDR3 bases are TGCAGCGTCGGACAGGGCCCGGGCTACGAGCAGTACTTC.

This clone was seen only a few times. The rearrangement uses TRBV7-9 and TRBJ2-1; a weak D match, TRBD1 (5 bases). Germline CDR1 reads SEHNR; CDR2 reads FQNEAQ (reference sequence). V was shortened by 2 bases and J by 6 bases, with 8 bases between the two germline ends. CDR3 size: 13 residues. The CDR3 spells CASSLFQGNEQFF. CDR3 in DNA: TGTGCCAGCAGCTTATTTCAGGGCAATGAGCAGTTCTTC.

This chain links TRBV29-1 with TRBJ2-7; perhaps TRBD1 as D (6 bases). CDR1 SQVTM and CDR2 ANQGSEA come from the germline V gene. The CDR3 is made up of 13 amino acids. Trimming stripped 7 bases from V and 0 bases from J, with 13 bases between. The CDR3, as DNA: TGCAGCGCCGCCCCGGACAGCTCCTACGAGCAGTACTTC. This codes for CSAAPDSSYEQYF.

This clone was seen a few times. The chain employs TRBV7-2 and TRBJ2-1; D gene ambiguous. The V gene's germline CDR1 is SGHTA and CDR2 FQGNSA. With 2 bases removed from V and 15 bases from J, the gap between germline ends came to 14 bases. The CDR3 spans 12 residues. CDR3 sequence (DNA): TGTGCCAGCAGCTTAAGGAGAGCGCCGAGGTTCTTC. Amino acids: CASSLRRAPRFF.

The sample holds a few counts of this clone. The rearrangement uses TRBV7-2 and TRBJ2-7, with TRBD2 matching 10 bases. Germline CDR1 reads SGHTA; CDR2 reads FQGNSA. This CDR3 is 15 amino acids long. V trimming: 1 base; J trimming: 5 bases; junction bases outside the gene matches: 5. The CDR3 spells CASSLVAGLANEQYF. DNA for the CDR3: TGTGCCAGCAGCTTAGTGGCGGGACTAGCGAACGAGCAGTACTTC.

This clone was seen a few times. This same CDR3 is encoded by further DNA sequences in the sample. The J gene is TRBJ1-2, the V gene TRBV9, with D uncertain. The germline gives CDR1 SGDLS, CDR2 YYNGEE. The V gene lost 0 bases and the J gene lost 5 bases, with 8 bases spanning the gap. This CDR3 spans 13 amino acids. The CDR3: CASSVEAGYGYTF. The DNA for the CDR3 is TGTGCCAGCAGCGTAGAGGCGGGATATGGCTACACCTTC.

There are a few counts of this clone. The chain couples TRBV6-5 to TRBJ2-5; D is unclear. The CDR3 sequence is 10 residues long. V lost 8 bases and J lost 5, with 6 bases in between. Germline assignment: CDR1 MNHEY and CDR2 SVGAGI. CDR3 residues: CASGEETQYF. The CDR3, as DNA: TGTGCCAGCGGTGAGGAGACCCAGTACTTC.

This clone was detected only a few times. The chain recombines TRBV18 with TRBJ2-7; 7 bases map to TRBD1. After removal of 4 bases from V and 7 bases from J, the junction contained 10 bases not matched to a gene. The germline gives CDR1 KGHSH, CDR2 LQKENI. CDR3 size: 14 residues. CDR3 sequence: CASSRPGGTAEQYF. The DNA of the CDR3 is TGTGCCAGCTCACGCCCAGGGGGAACCGCTGAGCAGTACTTC.

This sequence joins TRBV11-2 and TRBJ2-1; TRBD1 agrees at 8 bases. The germline CDR1 and CDR2 sequences are SGHAT and FQNNGV. V shed 5 bases, J shed 0 bases, and the junction held 3 bases outside the gene matches. The CDR3 consists of 15 residues. DNA for the CDR3: TGTGCCAGCAGCGGAGGGACAGGCTCCTACAATGAGCAGTTCTTC. Translation gives CASSGGTGSYNEQFF.

This clone occurred a few times. The same CDR3 arises from other DNA sequences in this sample as well. V and J are TRBV18 and TRBJ1-1, with 8 bases identical to TRBD1. Unmatched junction bases numbered 5, after V lost 3 bases and J lost 5 bases. The CDR3 is made up of 14 amino acids. CDR1 KGHSH and CDR2 LQKENI come from the germline V gene. CDR3 protein: CASSPQGAGTEAFF. In DNA, the CDR3 is TGTGCCAGCTCACCGCAGGGGGCGGGGACTGAAGCTTTCTTT.

The rearrangement links TRBV10-3 to TRBJ2-1; 14 bases map to TRBD2. This CDR3 is built from 16 residues. Germline V lookup: CDR1 ENHRY, CDR2 SYGVKD. Trimming removed 5 bases from V and 5 bases from J; junction bases left unmatched: 5. CDR3 loop: CAISTTSGGADNEQFF. The CDR3 bases are TGTGCCATCAGTACGACTAGCGGGGGGGCAGACAATGAGCAGTTCTTC.

The genes are TRBV19 and TRBJ1-2; TRBD1 matches at 8 bases. After removal of 5 bases from V and 3 bases from J, the junction contained 5 bases not matched to a gene. Per germline, CDR1 LNHDA and CDR2 SQIVND (reference sequence). The CDR3 has 14 amino acids. CDR3 nucleotides: TGTGCCAGTAGTGCGACAGGGGCGGACTATGGCTACACCTTC. As protein: CASSATGADYGYTF.

V usage is TRBV9 and J usage is TRBJ1-6; D not resolved. CDR3 length equals 14 residues. Germline V gives CDR1 SGDLS, CDR2 YYNGEE. V lost 4 bases and J lost 9, with 14 bases in between. The CDR3 DNA is TGTGCCAGCAGCCCCCGCGGGGATACTTCACCCCTCCACTTT. Its protein is CASSPRGDTSPLHF. The variable domain in full, with the rest retrieved from reference TRBV9 and TRBJ1-6, is DSGVTQTPKHLITATGQRVTLRCSPRSGDLSVYWYQQSLDQGLQFLIQYYNGEERAKGNILERFSAQQFPDLHSELNLSSLELGDSALYFCASSPRGDTSPLHFGNGTRLTVT.

This clone was detected only a few times. The chain couples TRBV10-3 to TRBJ2-3, with TRBD2 as a possible D gene (5 bases). V gave up 4 bases and J gave up 6 bases, with 11 bases separating them. Germline lookup yields CDR1 ENHRY and CDR2 SYGVKD. The CDR3 covers 13 residues. The DNA of the CDR3 is TGTGCCATCAGTGGGGGTACGGGGGATACGCAGTATTTT. This gives the protein CAISGGTGDTQYF.

V usage is TRBV4-3 and J usage is TRBJ1-6; D gene ambiguous. This CDR3 comprises 12 residues. V lost 3 bases and J lost 9, with 6 bases in between. Germline assignment: CDR1 LGHNA and CDR2 YSLEER. The chain's CDR3 is CASSHTGSPLHF. The CDR3 coding sequence is TGCGCCAGCAGCCACACGGGTTCACCCCTCCACTTT.

The CDR3: CASSLDVLSYEQYF. CDR3 sequence (DNA): TGTGCCAGCAGCTTGGACGTCCTATCCTACGAGCAGTACTTC. The gene calls are TRBV5-8 and TRBJ2-7; D gene unclear. Trimming shortened V by 0 bases and J by 1 base, and 8 bases separated the two germline ends. Germline CDR1 reads SGHTS; CDR2 reads YDEGEE. There are 14 residues in the CDR3.

This chain connects TRBV4-1 to TRBJ1-1; D unresolved. The length of the CDR3 is 14 residues. V shed 1 base and J shed 0 bases, with 6 bases lying between them. The germline V gene encodes CDR1 MGHRA and CDR2 YSYEKL. In DNA, the CDR3 is TGCGCCAGCAGCCAAGGACATCTGAACACTGAAGCTTTCTTT. Amino acids: CASSQGHLNTEAFF.

The chain combines TRBV9 with TRBJ2-3, with 13 bases that match TRBD2. The CDR3 sequence is 16 residues long. CDR1 is SGDLS, CDR2 YYNGEE, per germline. Losses at the gene ends were 4 bases for V and 3 bases for J; bases not matched to a gene: 5. The CDR3 region is CASSTRTSGGTDTQYF. CDR3 in DNA: TGTGCCAGCAGCACCCGGACTAGCGGGGGTACAGATACGCAGTATTTT.

This clone was detected only once. The chain uses TRBV29-1 and TRBJ2-1; 7 bases map to TRBD2. Unmatched junction bases numbered 9, after V lost 2 bases and J lost 8 bases. Germline V gene sequence: CDR1 SQVTM, CDR2 ANQGSEA. The CDR3 sequence is 14 residues long. CDR3 sequence (DNA): TGCAGCGTTGAATTAGTTCGACTAGCAGATGAGCAGTTCTTC. It translates to CSVELVRLADEQFF.

This clone appeared a few times. V is TRBV7-9 and J is TRBJ1-1; D remains ambiguous. V was clipped by 2 bases and J by 5 bases, with 9 bases between them. CDR1 is SEHNR and CDR2 is FQNEAQ in the germline V gene (reference sequence). The CDR3 contains 13 residues. CDR3 nucleotide sequence: TGTGCCAGCAGCTTAACCGTCAGAACTGAAGCTTTCTTT. Amino acids: CASSLTVRTEAFF.

The V gene is TRBV7-6, the J gene TRBJ2-2; 12 bases agree with TRBD2. This CDR3 has 16 amino acids. Trimming cost V 1 base and J 6 bases; bases outside gene matches: 3. Germline lookup yields CDR1 SGHVS and CDR2 FNYEAQ. Here the CDR3 reads CASSLETSGGAGELFF. CDR3 nucleotide sequence: TGTGCCAGCAGCTTAGAGACTAGCGGGGGAGCCGGGGAGCTGTTTTTT. Looking up the rest from reference TRBV7-6 and TRBJ2-2 gives the full variable domain: GAGVSQSPRYKVTKRGQDVALRCDPISGHVSLYWYRQALGQGPEFLTYFNYEAQQDKSGLPNDRFSAERPEGSISTLTIQRTEQRDSAMYRCASSLETSGGAGELFFGEGSRLTVL.

This clone has only a few counts. The rearrangement uses TRBV5-6 and TRBJ1-1; D possibly corresponds to TRBD1 (5 bases). Germline-derived CDR1 and CDR2 are SGHDT and YYEEEE. V lost 2 bases and J 1 base, leaving 12 bases between the germline ends. This CDR3 region has 15 residues. CDR3 in DNA: TGTGCCAGCAGCTTCTATGACAGACCGAACACTGAAGCTTTCTTT. This codes for CASSFYDRPNTEAFF. The complete variable domain, with remaining parts taken from reference TRBV5-6 and TRBJ1-1, reads DAGVTQSPTHLIKTRGQQVTLRCSPKSGHDTVSWYQQALGQGPQFIFQYYEEEERQRGNFPDRFSGHQFPNYSSELNVNALLLGDSALYLCASSFYDRPNTEAFFGQGTRLTVV.